These 3 T cell receptor beta chains came from one sample sequenced in a study of human T cells and chemical hapten exposure. Researchers extracted total RNA from unfractionated whole blood. Via MiXCR, TCRdb re-called the 5' RACE reads, giving one row per CDR3 protein. The sample contains some 150,000 distinct CDR3 sequences, roughly 4% of which appear only once. The receptor set was obtained from a female donor in good health.

This clonotype was seen repeatedly, ten times or more. The J gene is TRBJ2-3, the V gene TRBV5-1; 9 bases agree with TRBD1. The J segment lost 6 bases and the V segment lost 4 bases, leaving 6 bases of the junction unmatched. Looked up from germline, CDR1 is SGHRS and CDR2 is YFSETQ. The CDR3 has 14 amino acids. The CDR3 DNA reads as TGCGCCAGCAGCCGCGGACAGGGGCGGGATACGCAGTATTTT. It translates to CASSRGQGRDTQYF.

This clonotype has more than one count but fewer than ten. The chain carries TRBV5-1 and TRBJ1-6, with D possibly TRBD1 on 5 matching bases. This CDR3 has 16 residues. Germline CDR1 is SGHRS and CDR2 is YFSETQ. V was shortened by 0 bases and J by 10 bases, with 17 bases between the two germline ends. This CDR3 reads CASSLGGPGRPSPLHF. Here the CDR3 DNA reads TGCGCCAGCAGCTTGGGCGGCCCAGGGCGCCCATCACCCCTCCACTTT. Full variable domain (rest looked up from reference TRBV5-1 and TRBJ1-6): KAGVTQTPRYLIKTRGQQVTLSCSPISGHRSVSWYQQTPGQGLQFLFEYFSETQRNKGNFPGRFSGRQFSNSRSEMNVSTLELGDSALYLCASSLGGPGRPSPLHFGNGTRLTVT.

This clonotype was picked up many times. The chain employs TRBV5-1 and TRBJ1-6; D not certain. Trimming cost V 0 bases and J 7 bases, with 8 bases left between them. The germline V gene has CDR1 SGHRS and CDR2 YFSETQ. CDR3 size: 14 residues. CDR3 residues: CASSLGEGNSPLHF. The DNA for the CDR3 is TGCGCCAGCAGCTTGGGGGAGGGCAATTCACCCCTCCACTTT.